Listed here is a single TCR beta chain. This record comes from a study of preoperative IRX-2 immunotherapy in early breast cancer. Documented treatment: preoperative locoregional IRX-2 cytokine immunotherapy. Per the germline V gene, CDR1 is LGHNA and CDR2 is YNFKEQ. Trimming took 4 bases from V and 5 from J; bases not matched to a gene: 5. The CDR3 is 14 residues long. Here immunoSEQ multiplex PCR was the method, and the copy in TCRdb shows in-frame clones only, minus some. The sample has under 45,000 clones; 85% to 95% are singletons. Sequencing was performed on tumor tissue, taken after IRX-2 immunotherapy. The source is a human donor with breast cancer. The chain joins TRBV4-2 to TRBJ2-7, with TRBD1 matching 10 bases. This CDR3 is CASSLGQGINEQYF. CDR3 in DNA: TGTGCCAGCAGCCTGGGACAGGGGATTAACGAGCAGTACTTC.